A single sample gave rise to the 17 T cell receptor beta chains below, sequenced in a study of technical replicates of blood from several donors. Here immunoSEQ multiplex PCR was the method, and the copy in TCRdb shows in-frame clones only, minus some. Of more than 65,000 clones listed, roughly 92% were seen once; the top ten hold about 0.35%. What was sequenced was T cells isolated from PBMCs. All receptors derive from a human donor in good health.

This chain links TRBV4-1 with TRBJ2-1; 14 bases line up with TRBD2. Germline trimming cut 4 bases from V and 5 bases from J; bases unmatched to any gene: 4. CDR3 size: 16 residues. Germline V CDR1 and CDR2: MGHRA, YSYEKL. CDR3 amino acids: CASSPLTSGRDNEQFF. In DNA form, the CDR3 reads TGCGCCAGCAGCCCGTTGACTAGCGGGAGGGACAATGAGCAGTTCTTC.

V usage is TRBV19 and J usage is TRBJ2-7; TRBD1 matches at 9 bases. The CDR3 has 15 residues. J was trimmed by 6 bases and V by 3 bases; bases with no gene match: 9. From germline, CDR1 is LNHDA and CDR2 SQIVND (reference sequence). In nucleotides, the CDR3 is TGTGCCAGTAGTATCCTGGGACAGGGAGTTGGCGAGCAGTACTTC. Translation: CASSILGQGVGEQYF.

The rearrangement links TRBV18 to TRBJ2-7; TRBD1 aligns across 7 bases. V was clipped by 3 bases and J by 2 bases; unmatched bases: 4. The CDR3 sequence is 14 residues long. CDR1 is KGHSH and CDR2 is LQKENI in the germline V gene. CDR3 DNA sequence: TGTGCCAGCTCACCGGGACAGAACGCCTACGAGCAGTACTTC. It yields the protein CASSPGQNAYEQYF.

In its sample, this clone was seen a few times. CDR3: CASSSQGQETQYF. The CDR3, as DNA: TGTGCCAGCAGTTCCCAGGGGCAAGAGACCCAGTACTTC. The chain recombines TRBV7-7 with TRBJ2-5; TRBD1 might be the D (6 bases). V lost 6 bases and J 2 bases, leaving 10 bases between the germline ends. The CDR3 is made up of 13 amino acids. CDR1 and CDR2 from the germline V gene are SSHAT and FNYEAQ (reference sequence).

This chain uses TRBV9 with TRBJ2-3, with 7 bases fitting TRBD2. CDR1 is SGDLS and CDR2 is YYNGEE in the germline V gene. The CDR3 totals 16 residues. The V and J ends lost 3 bases and 3 bases, in that order; junction bases with no gene match: 10. The CDR3 protein is CASSAFSGGSTDTQYF. DNA of the CDR3: TGTGCCAGCAGCGCCTTCTCGGGCGGGAGTACAGATACGCAGTATTTT.

The V gene is TRBV2, the J gene TRBJ2-7, with 10 bases fitting TRBD2. The CDR3 has 19 amino acids. Germline assignment: CDR1 SNHLY and CDR2 FYNNEI. The V segment lost 6 bases and the J segment 0 bases; nucleotides outside the gene matches: 17. DNA for the CDR3: TGTGCCAGCAGCGACCCGGCCCCCGGGACTAGCGTTAGCTCCTACGAGCAGTACTTC. It is translated as CASSDPAPGTSVSSYEQYF. The whole variable domain, remainder taken from reference TRBV2 and TRBJ2-7, is EPEVTQTPSHQVTQMGQEVILRCVPISNHLYFYWYRQILGQKVEFLVSFYNNEISEKSEIFDDQFSVERPDGSNFTLKIRSTKLEDSAMYFCASSDPAPGTSVSSYEQYFGPGTRLTVT.

The gene calls are TRBV28 and TRBJ1-4, with D hard to call. The CDR3 has 16 residues. V was cut by 2 bases and J by 5 bases, with 15 bases left in between. Germline V gene sequence: CDR1 MDHEN, CDR2 SYDVKM. This CDR3 reads CASSLLYSRLNEKLFF. DNA for the CDR3: TGTGCCAGCAGTTTACTATACAGCCGTCTCAATGAAAAACTGTTTTTT.

The chain is built from TRBV7-8 and TRBJ1-5, with D perhaps TRBD1 (6 bases). With 3 bases removed from V and 4 bases from J, the gap between germline ends came to 13 bases. Germline V gives CDR1 SGHVS, CDR2 FQNEAQ. The CDR3 has 15 amino acids. CDR3 coding DNA: TGTGCCAGCAGCTTCTGGACAGAAGGAAATCAGCCCCAGCATTTT. Protein sequence: CASSFWTEGNQPQHF.

The CDR3 here is CASSQEGLPYNEQFF. DNA for the CDR3: TGTGCCAGCAGCCAGGAAGGCCTGCCCTACAATGAGCAGTTCTTC. The genes are TRBV9 and TRBJ2-1; D is ambiguous. The V gene's germline CDR1 is SGDLS and CDR2 YYNGEE. CDR3 length: 15 amino acids. V gave up 4 bases and J gave up 2 bases, with 13 bases separating them.

The chain is built from TRBV4-3 and TRBJ1-2, with D tentatively TRBD1 (5 bases). The V gene lost 4 bases and the J gene lost 0 bases, with 18 bases spanning the gap. The CDR3 is 17 residues long. Germline loops: CDR1 LGHNA, CDR2 YSLEER. In DNA, the CDR3 is TGCGCCAGCAGCCCCCTAAATCCTGAGACAGCTAACTATGGCTACACCTTC. Translation gives CASSPLNPETANYGYTF.

This clone was counted between two and nine times. The gene calls are TRBV19 and TRBJ2-7; 8 positions agree with TRBD2. V lost 6 bases, J lost 3 bases, and 10 bases stayed unmatched. The CDR3 extends over 15 amino acids. Germline assignment: CDR1 LNHDA and CDR2 SQIVND (reference sequence). The CDR3 DNA reads as TGTGCCAGTAGAGAATCCGGGACTAGTCTCTACGAGCAGTACTTC. As protein: CASRESGTSLYEQYF.

As for this clone: The junction and the germline gene differ at one end; a read error may be behind it. This chain uses TRBV11-3 with TRBJ1-1; D gene uncertain. Germline V gene lookup returns CDR1 SGHNT and CDR2 YENEEA. The CDR3 runs to 11 residues. CDR3 in amino acids: CASSLGTGAFF. The CDR3 DNA reads TGTGCCAGCAGCTTAGGGACTGGAGCTTTCTTT.

CDR3 loop: CASSRIGTANYGYTF. For the CDR3, the DNA is TGCGCCAGCAGCCGAATCGGGACAGCGAATTATGGCTACACCTTC. The V and J genes are TRBV5-1 and TRBJ1-2, with 7 bases that match TRBD1. Per germline, CDR1 SGHRS and CDR2 YFSETQ. J lost 5 bases, V lost 4 bases, and 11 bases had no gene match. CDR3 size: 15 residues.

This chain uses TRBV7-6 with TRBJ2-7; 8 bases are a match to TRBD1. This CDR3 is 15 amino acids long. Per germline, CDR1 SGHVS and CDR2 FNYEAQ. The V gene end was trimmed by 2 bases and the J gene end by 6 bases; junction bases not matched to a gene: 9. CDR3 sequence: CASSLRSQGGSEQYF. The CDR3 nucleotides read TGTGCCAGCAGCTTAAGGTCACAGGGGGGAAGCGAGCAGTACTTC.

The CDR3 loop is CASSLGADFYEQYF. The CDR3 coding sequence is TGTGCCAGCAGTCTGGGGGCAGATTTCTACGAGCAGTACTTC. The chain recombines TRBV7-2 with TRBJ2-7; the D gene is possibly TRBD1 (6 bases). The germline CDR1 and CDR2 sequences are SGHTA and FQGNSA. With 6 bases removed from V and 3 bases from J, the gap between germline ends came to 15 bases. The CDR3 totals 14 residues.

V usage is TRBV9 and J usage is TRBJ1-2; D ambiguous. Trimming took off 0 bases at V and 5 bases at J, with 17 bases between the two ends. Germline CDR1 SGDLS, CDR2 YYNGEE. The CDR3 contains 16 residues. The CDR3 DNA reads TGTGCCAGCAGCGTAGAGACTAGGGCAGGCGGATATGGCTACACCTTC. Encoded protein: CASSVETRAGGYGYTF.

The V and J genes are TRBV7-9 and TRBJ1-3, with TRBD1 as a possible D gene (6 bases). Trimming stripped 2 bases from V and 4 bases from J, with 9 bases between. The CDR3 loop spans 14 amino acids. Germline values: CDR1 SEHNR, CDR2 FQNEAQ (reference sequence). DNA of the CDR3: TGTGCCAGCAGCTTAAGGACAGCCGGAAACACCATATATTTT. Protein sequence: CASSLRTAGNTIYF.